The source of this TCR beta chain is a study of shared clonotypes between healthy human individuals. Overall study results and limits: Larger estimated richness was generally recorded for naive subsets relative to memory subsets.

Concerning this clone: The antigen is unknown.

The method was immunoSEQ multiplex PCR; TCRdb's version includes in-frame clones alone and lacks a portion of them. The profile shows about 1 million clones, 60% to 80% of them singletons. Material: memory CD4+ T cells sorted from blood. Subset described: CD45RA-negative fraction. This sequence originates from a man younger than 30 in good health.

The DNA for the CDR3 is TGTGCCAGCACTGCGCGGGGCTCCTACAATGAGCAGTTCTTC. Residues: CASTARGSYNEQFF. The rearrangement joins TRBV2 to TRBJ2-1, with D tentatively TRBD2 (6 bases). The V gene's germline CDR1 is SNHLY and CDR2 FYNNEI. There are 14 residues in the CDR3. V was pared by 7 bases and J by 0 bases, with 10 bases between.